This TCR beta chain was sequenced in a study of patients and donors after allogeneic stem cell transplantation. Germline CDR1 reads SNHLY; CDR2 reads FYNNEI. The CDR3 is made up of 11 amino acids. The germline V and J ends were trimmed by 4 bases and 15 bases, with 13 bases remaining between them. From the RT-PCR reads, TCRdb called clonotypes with MiXCR, one entry per CDR3 protein. The table shows fewer than 95,000 distinct CDR3 sequences, with around 5% occurring only once. The table lists this clonotype with a few counts. Source material: blood, either unsorted or a sorted T cell fraction (not recorded which). This TCR was sampled from a human donor who was either an allogeneic HSCT recipient or a stem cell or donor lymphocyte infusion donor (not recorded which). It is not recorded whose cells these are; they may come from a transplant donor. The V and J genes are TRBV2 and TRBJ2-1; TRBD2 is a possible D gene (5 bases). Written as DNA, the CDR3 is TGTGCCAGCAGTGCAGGCGGGCCCTCGTTCTTC. Translating it yields CASSAGGPSFF.